This T cell receptor (beta chain) was recovered during a study of T cells in Graves' hyperthyroidism and ophthalmopathy (dated by TCRdb to between 2017 and 2020). In the study overall: Peripheral blood samples were taken at initial diagnosis, before any treatment was given. To identify distinguishing TCR V-J signatures, a discovery cohort of about a hundred patients was used, comprising fewer than 45 with Graves' ophthalmopathy and approximately 57 with stable Graves' hyperthyroidism. Prospective prediction of ophthalmopathy was tested in an independent validation cohort of approximately 18 hyperthyroidism patients and approximately 17 patients who later progressed to ophthalmopathy. The 95 to 100 discovery patients were divided at random into training and test sets in a 7:3 ratio. Thyroid tissue and blood T-cell repertoires from more than five Graves' hyperthyroidism patients were also compared in the study. Following sampling, methimazole starting at 30 mg daily was given to hyperthyroidism patients, and high-dose intravenous methylprednisolone was given to ophthalmopathy patients. The paper describes TCR Vbeta CDR3 sequencing of fewer than 150 peripheral blood samples, made up of 43 ophthalmopathy patients, over 70 hyperthyroidism patients and about 17 progressor patients. Here is what the overall study found, with its caveats: In validation, the model predicted progression to ophthalmopathy with roughly 66% sensitivity and over 72% specificity, a median of 6.5 months before onset. Most expanded thyroid clonotypes (frequency above 0.001) were also found in blood, which suggests that blood repertoires may mirror thyroid immune responses. A 13 V-J signature model separated ophthalmopathy from stable hyperthyroidism, with approximately 87% sensitivity and about 81% specificity in cross-validation and 80%/75% in testing. No statistical method was used to set the sample size in advance, and investigators knew the group allocation.

Worth noting for this clonotype: There is no known antigen for this receptor. It has no much larger one-base neighbor in the sample; base qualities were not kept.

Graves' hyperthyroidism was defined as stable when no progression to ophthalmopathy occurred over 18 months of follow-up. Hyperthyroidism patients were newly diagnosed, had a disease duration of under 2 months, and were aged 18 to 65 years. Any patient with an uncontrolled infection, another autoimmune disease, pregnancy or lactation was excluded. Diagnoses relied on clinical symptoms, serum thyroxine and TRAb, thyroid ultrasound and orbital computed tomography. PBMCs were isolated from about 9 ml of fresh peripheral blood by Ficoll-Paque density gradient centrifugation. Total RNA was extracted with Trizol reagent, and quality was checked on an Agilent 2100 Bioanalyzer. TCR beta CDR3 regions were amplified from RNA transcripts. The TCR CDR3 was subjected to a first round of RT-PCR using the HTBI primer set and the Qiagen OneStep RT-PCR kit. Libraries were constructed in a second round of multiplex PCR, after which size selection and purification were performed. Paired-end sequencing of the libraries was performed with 100 bp reads on an Illumina HiSeq2000. The published analysis was carried out like this. Raw data were processed with SOAPnuke, discarding reads with adapters, uncalled bases, mean Phred below 15, or no exact constant-primer or identifier match. COPE v1.2.5 was used to merge high-quality paired reads, and clonotypes were defined as unique nucleotide sequences. MiTCR v1.1 was used to align the clonotypes against IMGT TRBV, TRBD and TRBJ reference segments. The analysis was restricted to V-J combinations with a frequency above 0.0001, which together covered approximately 99% of the repertoires. The TCS score was defined as the ratio of F50 (clonal expansion) to E x V (chaos), calculated using BLOSUM62-based TCRdist between CDR3 peptides within each V-J. Welch's t-statistics and random forest reduced just over 500 V-J features to roughly 13, which were used in a naive Bayes classifier (R e1071). The similarity between thyroid and blood repertoires was quantified using the Morisita-Horn index. TCRdb cleaned the public reads at Q25 with fastp, built clones with MiXCR and kept in-frame beta chains. Rows with a matching CDR3 protein are joined into one entry that keeps the most common DNA and genes. Here the V and J calls rest on TCRdb's processing, not on the authors' analysis. The table for this sample lists hundreds of thousands of distinct CDR3 sequences; around 38% of them were counted only once. Approximately 8.7% of the sample is held by the ten biggest clonotypes.

Input material: blood. The receptor comes from a young man with Graves' hyperthyroidism.

CDR3 loop: CASSLGQFNTEAFF. In nucleotide form, the sequence is TGTGCCAGCAGCTTGGGGCAGTTTAACACTGAAGCTTTCTTT. The receptor chain draws on TRBV13 and TRBJ1-1; the D region possibly corresponds to TRBD1 (5 bases align). CDR1 and CDR2 are read off the germline V gene (reference sequence) as PRHDT and FYEKMQ. A distance of 10 bases separates the germline ends of V and J, which lose 3 bases and 2 bases respectively. CDR3 length: 14 amino acids, cysteine to phenylalanine. Only CDR3 DNA is held: 42 bases, read in frame from base 1. With the portions outside the CDR3 filled from the reference TRBV13 and TRBJ1-1 genes, the complete variable region becomes AAGVIQSPRHLIKEKRETATLKCYPIPRHDTVYWYQQGPGQDPQFLISFYEKMQSDKGSIPDRFSAQQFSDYHSELNMSSLELGDSALYFCASSLGQFNTEAFFGQGTRLTVV.